The clone carrying this T cell receptor (beta chain) was recorded once. Clones were sequenced by immunoSEQ multiplex PCR, and TCRdb holds only the in-frame ones, with some missing. The table includes over 200,000 clones, around 80% detected once. The CDR3 is 17 amino acids. In germline, CDR1 is KGHSH, CDR2 LQKENI. The ends lost 6 bases at V and 5 bases at J; junction bases unmatched: 16. This sample was taken from a study of blood T cell repertoires in COVID-19. Everyone who took part was 18 to 89 years old, and they came from about 23 US areas. V gene TRBV18 combines with J gene TRBJ2-5; 9 bases are a match to TRBD1. The sequence came from a man aged 40-55 years who had recovered from COVID-19. Material: PBMCs or T cells enriched from blood (not recorded which). The CDR3: CASSPEAGTGNTETQYF. The DNA for the CDR3 is TGTGCCAGCTCGCCGGAGGCGGGGACAGGGAATACCGAGACCCAGTACTTC.